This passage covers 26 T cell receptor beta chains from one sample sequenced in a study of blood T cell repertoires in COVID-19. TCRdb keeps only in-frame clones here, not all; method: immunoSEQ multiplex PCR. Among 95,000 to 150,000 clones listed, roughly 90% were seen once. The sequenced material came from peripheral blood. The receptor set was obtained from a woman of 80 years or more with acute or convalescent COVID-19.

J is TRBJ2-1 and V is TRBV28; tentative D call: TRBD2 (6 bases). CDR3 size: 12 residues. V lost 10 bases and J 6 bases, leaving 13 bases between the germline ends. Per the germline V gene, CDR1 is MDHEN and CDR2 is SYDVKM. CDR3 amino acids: CATRLEFNEQFF. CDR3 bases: TGTGCCACCAGACTAGAGTTCAATGAGCAGTTCTTC. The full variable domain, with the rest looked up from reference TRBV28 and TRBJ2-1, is DVKVTQSSRYLVKRTGEKVFLECVQDMDHENMFWYRQDPGLGLRLIYFSYDVKMKEKGDIPEGYSVSREKKERFSLILESASTNQTSMYLCATRLEFNEQFFGPGTRLTVL.

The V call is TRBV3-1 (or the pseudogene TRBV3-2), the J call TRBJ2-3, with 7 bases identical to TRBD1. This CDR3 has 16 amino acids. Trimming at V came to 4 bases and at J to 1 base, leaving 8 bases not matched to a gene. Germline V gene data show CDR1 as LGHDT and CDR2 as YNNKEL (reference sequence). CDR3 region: CASSPNRGKGTDTQYF. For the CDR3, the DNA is TGTGCCAGCAGCCCGAACAGGGGTAAGGGCACAGATACGCAGTATTTT.

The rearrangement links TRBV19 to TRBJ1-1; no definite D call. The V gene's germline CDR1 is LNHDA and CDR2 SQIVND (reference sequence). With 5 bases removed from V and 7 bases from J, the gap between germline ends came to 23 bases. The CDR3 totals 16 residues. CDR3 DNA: TGTGCCAGTAGTGGTTCCAGGAACCTGGGAGGTATTGAAGCTTTCTTT. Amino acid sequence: CASSGSRNLGGIEAFF.

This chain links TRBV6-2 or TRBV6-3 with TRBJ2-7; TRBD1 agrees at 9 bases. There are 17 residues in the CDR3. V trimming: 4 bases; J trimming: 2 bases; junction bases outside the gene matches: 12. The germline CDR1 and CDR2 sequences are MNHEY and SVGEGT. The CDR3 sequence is CASSSLLQGAGPYEQYF. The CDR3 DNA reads TGTGCCAGCAGTTCGCTCCTACAGGGGGCCGGCCCCTACGAGCAGTACTTC.

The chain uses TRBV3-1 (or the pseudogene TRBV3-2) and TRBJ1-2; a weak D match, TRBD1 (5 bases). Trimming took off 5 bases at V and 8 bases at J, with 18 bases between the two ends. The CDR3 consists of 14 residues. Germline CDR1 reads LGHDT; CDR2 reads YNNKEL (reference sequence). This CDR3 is CASSVGWGRNGYTF. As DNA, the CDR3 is TGTGCCAGCAGCGTAGGTTGGGGCAGGAACGGCTACACCTTC.

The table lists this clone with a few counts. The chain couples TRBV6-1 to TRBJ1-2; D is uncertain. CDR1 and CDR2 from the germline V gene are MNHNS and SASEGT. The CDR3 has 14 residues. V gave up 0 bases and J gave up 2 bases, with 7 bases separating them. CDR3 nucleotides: TGTGCCAGCAGTGAAGCGACCAGGAACTATGGCTACACCTTC. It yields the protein CASSEATRNYGYTF.

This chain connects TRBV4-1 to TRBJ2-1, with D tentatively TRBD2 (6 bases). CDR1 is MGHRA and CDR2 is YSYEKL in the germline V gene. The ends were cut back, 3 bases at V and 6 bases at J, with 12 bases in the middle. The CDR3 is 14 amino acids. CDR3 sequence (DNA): TGCGCCAGCAGCCAGCACCGGGGGTTCAATGAGCAGTTCTTC. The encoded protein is CASSQHRGFNEQFF.

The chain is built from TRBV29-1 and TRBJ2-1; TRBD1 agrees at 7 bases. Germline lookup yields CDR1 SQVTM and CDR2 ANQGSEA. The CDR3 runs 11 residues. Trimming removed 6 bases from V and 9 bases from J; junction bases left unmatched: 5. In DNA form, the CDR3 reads TGCAGCGTAACAGGGGTTAGTGAGCAGTTCTTC. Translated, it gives CSVTGVSEQFF.

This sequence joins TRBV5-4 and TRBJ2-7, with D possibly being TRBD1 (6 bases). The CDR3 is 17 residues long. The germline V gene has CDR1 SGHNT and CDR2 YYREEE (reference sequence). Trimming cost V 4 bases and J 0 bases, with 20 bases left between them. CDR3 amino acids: CASSPGGPEPGSYEQYF. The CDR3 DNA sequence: TGTGCCAGCAGCCCTGGGGGCCCCGAACCGGGCTCCTACGAGCAGTACTTC.

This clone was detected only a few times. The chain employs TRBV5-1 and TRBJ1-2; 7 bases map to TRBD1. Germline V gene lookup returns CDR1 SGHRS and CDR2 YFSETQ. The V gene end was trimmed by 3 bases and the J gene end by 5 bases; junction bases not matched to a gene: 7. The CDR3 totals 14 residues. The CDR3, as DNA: TGCGCCAGCAGCTCCGGACAGGCCCTTTATGGCTACACCTTC. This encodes CASSSGQALYGYTF.

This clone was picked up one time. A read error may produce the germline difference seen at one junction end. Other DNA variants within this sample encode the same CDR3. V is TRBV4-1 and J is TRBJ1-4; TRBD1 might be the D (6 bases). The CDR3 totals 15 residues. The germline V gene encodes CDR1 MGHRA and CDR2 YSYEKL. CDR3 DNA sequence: TGCGCCAGTAGCCGCCAGGGGCTTTCTAATGAAAAACTGTTTTTT. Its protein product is CASSRQGLSNEKLFF.

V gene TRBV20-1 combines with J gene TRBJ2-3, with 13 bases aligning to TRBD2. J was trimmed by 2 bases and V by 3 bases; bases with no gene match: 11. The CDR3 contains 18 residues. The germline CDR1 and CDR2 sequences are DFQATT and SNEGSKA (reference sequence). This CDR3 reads CSASPPRGLAGSTDTQYF. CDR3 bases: TGCAGTGCTAGTCCTCCCAGGGGACTAGCGGGGTCCACAGATACGCAGTATTTT.

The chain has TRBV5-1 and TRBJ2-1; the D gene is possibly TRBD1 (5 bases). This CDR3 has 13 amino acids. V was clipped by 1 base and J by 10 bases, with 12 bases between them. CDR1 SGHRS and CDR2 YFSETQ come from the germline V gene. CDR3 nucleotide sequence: TGCGCCAGCAGCTTGAATCAGGGAAACGAGCAGTTCTTC. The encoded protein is CASSLNQGNEQFF.

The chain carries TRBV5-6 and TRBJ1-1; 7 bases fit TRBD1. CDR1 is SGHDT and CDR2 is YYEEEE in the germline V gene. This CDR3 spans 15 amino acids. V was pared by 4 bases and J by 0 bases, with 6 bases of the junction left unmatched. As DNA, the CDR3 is TGTGCCAGCAGCCTGGGACAGATCATGAACACTGAAGCTTTCTTT. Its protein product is CASSLGQIMNTEAFF.

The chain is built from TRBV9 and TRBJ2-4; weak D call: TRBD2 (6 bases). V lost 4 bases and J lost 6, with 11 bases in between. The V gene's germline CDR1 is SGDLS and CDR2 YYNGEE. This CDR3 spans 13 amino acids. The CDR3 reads CASSTRDVNIQYF. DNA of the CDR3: TGTGCCAGCAGCACGCGGGACGTAAACATTCAGTACTTC.

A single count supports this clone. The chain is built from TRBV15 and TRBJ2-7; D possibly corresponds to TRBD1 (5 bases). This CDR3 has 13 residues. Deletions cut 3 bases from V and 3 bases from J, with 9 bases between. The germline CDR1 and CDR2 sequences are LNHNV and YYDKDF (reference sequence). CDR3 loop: CATSRPGIYEQYF. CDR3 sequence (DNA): TGTGCCACCAGCAGGCCAGGGATCTACGAGCAGTACTTC.

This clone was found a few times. The CDR3 sequence is CASRASGGSSYNEQFF. The CDR3 region has the DNA TGCGCCAGCAGGGCTAGCGGGGGGAGCTCCTACAATGAGCAGTTCTTC. The chain recombines TRBV4-3 with TRBJ2-1; 11 bases agree with TRBD2. The germline gives CDR1 LGHNA, CDR2 YSLEER. V was clipped by 6 bases and J by 0 bases; unmatched bases: 4. This CDR3 has 16 amino acids.

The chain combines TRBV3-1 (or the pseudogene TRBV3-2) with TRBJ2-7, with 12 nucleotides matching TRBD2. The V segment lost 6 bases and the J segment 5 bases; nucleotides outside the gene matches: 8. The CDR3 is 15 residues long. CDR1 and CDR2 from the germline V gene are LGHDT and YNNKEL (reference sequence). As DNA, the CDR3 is TGTGCCAGCAGTCCTACTAGCGGGGGGTGCCACGAGCAGTACTTC. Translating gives CASSPTSGGCHEQYF.

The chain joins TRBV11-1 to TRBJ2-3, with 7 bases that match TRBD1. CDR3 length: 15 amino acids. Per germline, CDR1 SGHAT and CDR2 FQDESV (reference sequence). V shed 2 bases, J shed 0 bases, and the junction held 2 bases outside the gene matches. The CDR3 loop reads CASSLMGQSTDTQYF. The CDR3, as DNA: TGTGCCAGCAGCTTAATGGGACAGAGCACAGATACGCAGTATTTT.

The CDR3 here is CASSLQGQGITFF. DNA for the CDR3: TGTGCCAGCAGCTTACAGGGACAAGGGATAACTTTCTTT. The chain has TRBV7-2 and TRBJ1-1, with a possible D match to TRBD1 (6 bases). The CDR3 totals 13 residues. Germline V gives CDR1 SGHTA, CDR2 FQGNSA. V was trimmed by 2 bases and J by 12 bases, leaving 16 bases between them.

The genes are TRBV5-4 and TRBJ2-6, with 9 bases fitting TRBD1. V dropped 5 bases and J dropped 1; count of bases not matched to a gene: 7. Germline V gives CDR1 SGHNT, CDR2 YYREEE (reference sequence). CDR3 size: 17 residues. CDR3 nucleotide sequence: TGTGCCAGCAGTCCTTCCGGGACAGGGTCTGGGGCCAACGTCCTGACTTTC. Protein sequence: CASSPSGTGSGANVLTF.

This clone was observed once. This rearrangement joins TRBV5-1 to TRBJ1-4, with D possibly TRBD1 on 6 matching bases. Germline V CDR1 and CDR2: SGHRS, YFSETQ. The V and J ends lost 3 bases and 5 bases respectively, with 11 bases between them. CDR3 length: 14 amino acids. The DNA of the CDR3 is TGCGCCAGCAGCTCGGACAGTTCGAATGAAAAACTGTTTTTT. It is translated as CASSSDSSNEKLFF.

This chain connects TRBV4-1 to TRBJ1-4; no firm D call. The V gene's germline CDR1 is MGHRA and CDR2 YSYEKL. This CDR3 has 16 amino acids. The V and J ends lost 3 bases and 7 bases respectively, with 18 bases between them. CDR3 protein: CASSQTRNTQSEKLFF. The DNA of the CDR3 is TGCGCCAGCAGCCAGACGAGGAACACCCAGAGTGAAAAACTGTTTTTT.

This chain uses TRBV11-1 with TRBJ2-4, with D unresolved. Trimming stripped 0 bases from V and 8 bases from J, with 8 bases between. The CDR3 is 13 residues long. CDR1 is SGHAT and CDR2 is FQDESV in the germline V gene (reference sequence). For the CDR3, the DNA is TGTGCCAGCAGCTTAGCCCCCCCAGACATTCAGTACTTC. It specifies CASSLAPPDIQYF.

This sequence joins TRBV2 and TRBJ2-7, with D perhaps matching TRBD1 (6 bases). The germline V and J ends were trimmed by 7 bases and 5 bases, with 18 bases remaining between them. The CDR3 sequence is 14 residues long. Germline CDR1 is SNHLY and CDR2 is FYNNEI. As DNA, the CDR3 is TGTGCCAGCATCCGGGACATGCCTCACCACGAGCAGTACTTC. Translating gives CASIRDMPHHEQYF.

The chain's CDR3 is CSASPREETQYF. DNA of the CDR3: TGCAGTGCTAGTCCCAGGGAAGAGACCCAGTACTTC. This chain uses TRBV20-1 with TRBJ2-5; D is possibly TRBD1 (5 bases). This CDR3 comprises 12 residues. Germline V gene data show CDR1 as DFQATT and CDR2 as SNEGSKA (reference sequence). Trimming removed 3 bases at V and 3 bases at J, with 8 bases between.